This T cell receptor beta chain was observed in a study of Ad26.COV2.S vaccination and SARS-CoV-2 variants. Notes on this clone: What it recognizes is unknown.

General study results and limits: Spike-specific TCR breadth in vaccine recipients exceeded that seen in placebo recipients.

Profiling relied on immunoSEQ multiplex PCR, and the TCRdb table lists in-frame clones only, not all of them. The sample records roughly 300,000 clones, approximately 86% being singletons. The treatment was: some 20 received Ad26.COV2.S at low or high dose, single or two shots; 5 received placebo; per-sample allocation not given. On day 63 after the first injection, vaccine and placebo recipients gave samples. The CDR3 extends over 13 amino acids. V was pared by 3 bases and J by 8 bases, with 11 bases between. Germline values: CDR1 SGHRS, CDR2 YFSETQ. The genes are TRBV5-1 and TRBJ1-4, with D tentatively TRBD1 (6 bases). This receptor was identified in a person aged 18-65 years who received the Ad26.COV2.S COVID-19 vaccine or a placebo. The source was peripheral blood, collected in a trial of Ad26.COV2.S vaccine versus placebo. For the CDR3, the DNA is TGCGCCAGCAGCTGGGGGACACCCGAAAAACTGTTTTTT. Its protein is CASSWGTPEKLFF.